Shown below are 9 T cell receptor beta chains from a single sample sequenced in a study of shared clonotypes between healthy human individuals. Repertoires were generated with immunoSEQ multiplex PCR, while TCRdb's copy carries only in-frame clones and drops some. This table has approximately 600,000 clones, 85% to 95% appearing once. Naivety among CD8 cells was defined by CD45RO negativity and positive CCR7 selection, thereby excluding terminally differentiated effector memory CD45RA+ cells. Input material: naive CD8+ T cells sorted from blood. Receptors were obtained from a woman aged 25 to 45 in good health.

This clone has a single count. CDR3 nucleotides: TGTGCCAGCAGAGGGACAAGTCGGGCTGAAGCTTTCTTT. Its protein is CASRGTSRAEAFF. The chain uses TRBV27 and TRBJ1-1, with D perhaps TRBD1 (6 bases). In germline, CDR1 is MNHEY, CDR2 SMNVEV (reference sequence). The V end was cut by 6 bases, the J end by 6 bases, with 14 bases between. The CDR3 has 13 amino acids.

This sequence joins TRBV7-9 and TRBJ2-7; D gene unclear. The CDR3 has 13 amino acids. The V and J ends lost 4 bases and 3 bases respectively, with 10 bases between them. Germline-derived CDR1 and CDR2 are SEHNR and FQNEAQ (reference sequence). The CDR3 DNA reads TGTGCCAGCAGCTCCGACACCCGCTACGAGCAGTACTTC. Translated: CASSSDTRYEQYF.

CDR3 in amino acids: CASSPRTAYEQYF. For the CDR3, the DNA is TGTGCCAGCTCACCCCGGACAGCCTACGAGCAGTACTTC. V gene TRBV18 combines with J gene TRBJ2-7; D is perhaps TRBD1 (6 bases). In germline, CDR1 is KGHSH, CDR2 LQKENI. This CDR3 region has 13 residues. The V end lost 3 bases, the J end lost 2 bases, and 8 bases lay between the germline ends.

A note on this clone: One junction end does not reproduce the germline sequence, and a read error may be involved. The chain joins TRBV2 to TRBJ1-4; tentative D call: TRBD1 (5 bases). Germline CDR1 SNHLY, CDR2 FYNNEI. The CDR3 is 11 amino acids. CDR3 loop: CASSEGVGSRF. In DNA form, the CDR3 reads TGTGCCAGCAGTGAGGGGGTGGGTTCCCGTTTT.

CDR3 sequence reads: CASSLGGMYNEQFF. CDR3 nucleotides: TGTGCCAGCAGTTTAGGGGGGATGTACAATGAGCAGTTCTTC. The V call is TRBV27, the J call TRBJ2-1; tentatively, D is TRBD2 (6 bases). V lost 2 bases, J lost 4 bases, and 9 bases lay in between. Germline V gene data show CDR1 as MNHEY and CDR2 as SMNVEV (reference sequence). The CDR3 has 14 amino acids.

In DNA form, the CDR3 reads TGTGCCACCCGCCCATTTTGGACTCAAAGCTCCTACAATGAGCAGTTCTTC. Translation gives CATRPFWTQSSYNEQFF. The V call is TRBV27, the J call TRBJ2-1; D perhaps matches TRBD2 (5 bases). Per the germline V gene, CDR1 is MNHEY and CDR2 is SMNVEV (reference sequence). The V gene lost 10 bases and the J gene lost 0 bases, with 22 bases spanning the gap. The CDR3 consists of 17 residues.

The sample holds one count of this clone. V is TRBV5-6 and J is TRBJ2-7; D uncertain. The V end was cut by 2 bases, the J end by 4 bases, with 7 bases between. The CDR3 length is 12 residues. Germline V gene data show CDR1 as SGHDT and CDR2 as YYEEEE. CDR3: CASSFPGYEQYF. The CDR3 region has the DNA TGTGCCAGCAGCTTTCCGGGTTACGAGCAGTACTTC. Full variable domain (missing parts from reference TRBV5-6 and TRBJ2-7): DAGVTQSPTHLIKTRGQQVTLRCSPKSGHDTVSWYQQALGQGPQFIFQYYEEEERQRGNFPDRFSGHQFPNYSSELNVNALLLGDSALYLCASSFPGYEQYFGPGTRLTVT.

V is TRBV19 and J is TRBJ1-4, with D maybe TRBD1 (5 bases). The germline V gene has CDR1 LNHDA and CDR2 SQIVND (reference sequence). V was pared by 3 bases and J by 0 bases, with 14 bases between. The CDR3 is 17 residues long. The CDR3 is CASSMTGGEATNEKLFF. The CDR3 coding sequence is TGTGCCAGTAGTATGACCGGGGGTGAGGCAACTAATGAAAAACTGTTTTTT.

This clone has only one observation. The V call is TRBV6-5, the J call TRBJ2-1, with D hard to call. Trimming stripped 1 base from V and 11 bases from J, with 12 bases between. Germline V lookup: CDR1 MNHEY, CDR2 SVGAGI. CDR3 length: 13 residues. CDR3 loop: CASSYLGVSKQFF. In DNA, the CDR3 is TGTGCCAGCAGTTACTTGGGTGTGTCAAAGCAGTTCTTC.